These T cell receptor beta chains were read from a single sample in a study of metastatic and nonmetastatic thyroid tumors. TCRdb re-processed the PCR reads through MiXCR. The table lists about 35,000 clones, about a sixth of them singletons. Sequencing was carried out using blood. The source is a male donor with papillary thyroid cancer or a benign thyroid nodule (not recorded which). Some clones in this sample may be carry-over from other donors' samples. The CDR3 runs from the conserved cysteine through the conserved F or W. Each record gives: D gene, V gene, J gene, clone size, CDR3 DNA, CDR3 protein. The D gene is left open where the match is weak. For some rows the clone size is stated as once, few or many, or as a class when expanded; others skip it.

d_gene: TRBD1; v_gene: TRBV13; j_gene: TRBJ2-6; abundance: many; CDR3nt: TGTGCCAGCAGCTCAGGGGGCGCAGGGGCCAACGTCCTGACTTTC; CDR3aa: CASSSGGAGANVLTF
d_gene: TRBD1; v_gene: TRBV5-1; j_gene: TRBJ2-7; abundance: .; CDR3nt: TGCGCCAGCAGCTTGCAGCCTTCACAGGGGCTTTACGAGCAGTACTTC; CDR3aa: CASSLQPSQGLYEQYF
d_gene: .; v_gene: TRBV6-2/TRBV6-3; j_gene: TRBJ2-1; abundance: medium-sized; CDR3nt: TGTGCCAGCAGTCTCGGGGCGGGGCCAGACTACAATGAGCAGTTCTTC; CDR3aa: CASSLGAGPDYNEQFF
d_gene: .; v_gene: TRBV20-1; j_gene: TRBJ1-2; abundance: many; CDR3nt: TGCAGTGCTGGGGTTAACTATGGCTACACCTTC; CDR3aa: CSAGVNYGYTF
d_gene: .; v_gene: TRBV18; j_gene: TRBJ2-3; abundance: many; CDR3nt: TGTGCCAGCTCACCACTTAGGGGGAAACTCGCAGATACGCAGTATTTT; CDR3aa: CASSPLRGKLADTQYF
d_gene: TRBD1; v_gene: TRBV7-2; j_gene: TRBJ1-5; abundance: many; CDR3nt: TGTGCCAGCAGCTTAGGCGGGACAGCTTGGCAGCCCCAGCATTTT; CDR3aa: CASSLGGTAWQPQHF
d_gene: .; v_gene: TRBV6-1; j_gene: TRBJ2-2; abundance: few; CDR3nt: TGTGCCAGCGAGCCTTCGACAGGACGGAACACCGGGGAGCTGTTTTTT; CDR3aa: CASEPSTGRNTGELFF
d_gene: .; v_gene: TRBV9; j_gene: TRBJ1-5; abundance: .; CDR3nt: TGTGCCAGCAGCGTAAGTGGGTTCAATCAGCCCCAGCATTTT; CDR3aa: CASSVSGFNQPQHF
d_gene: TRBD2; v_gene: TRBV9; j_gene: TRBJ2-1; abundance: .; CDR3nt: TGTGCCAGCAGCGTAGGGGTTAGCGGGATCAATGAGCAGTTCTTC; CDR3aa: CASSVGVSGINEQFF
d_gene: .; v_gene: TRBV28; j_gene: TRBJ1-1; abundance: many; CDR3nt: TGTGCCAGCAGTGCCTCCCACACTGAAGCTTTCTTT; CDR3aa: CASSASHTEAFF
d_gene: .; v_gene: TRBV11-2; j_gene: TRBJ2-2; abundance: many; CDR3nt: TGTGCCAGCAGCTGGGGGGGGGAGCTGTTTTTT; CDR3aa: CASSWGGELFF
d_gene: .; v_gene: TRBV20-1; j_gene: TRBJ2-2; abundance: many; CDR3nt: TGCAGTGCTAGGTACCGGAGCACCGGGGAGCTGTTTTTT; CDR3aa: CSARYRSTGELFF
d_gene: .; v_gene: TRBV19; j_gene: TRBJ1-1; abundance: few; CDR3nt: TGTGCCAGTAGTATTGGCTTCGAAGCTTTCTTT; CDR3aa: CASSIGFEAFF
d_gene: TRBD1; v_gene: TRBV28; j_gene: TRBJ2-5; abundance: many; CDR3nt: TGTGCCAGCACTCTTCTTCGGAAGGGGGCTCAAGAGACCCAGTACTTC; CDR3aa: CASTLLRKGAQETQYF
d_gene: .; v_gene: TRBV27; j_gene: TRBJ1-6; abundance: few; CDR3nt: TGTGCCAGCAGGCGTGGGCCCGGGGATTCGCCCCTCCACTTT; CDR3aa: CASRRGPGDSPLHF
d_gene: .; v_gene: TRBV19; j_gene: TRBJ2-2; abundance: many; CDR3nt: TGTGCCAGTAGTATCTCCGCGGTTCAAACCGGGGAGCTGTTTTTT; CDR3aa: CASSISAVQTGELFF
d_gene: .; v_gene: TRBV30; j_gene: TRBJ2-1; abundance: many; CDR3nt: TGTGCCTGGAGCATCGAGGGACTGAAGCAGTTCTTC; CDR3aa: CAWSIEGLKQFF
d_gene: .; v_gene: TRBV6-1; j_gene: TRBJ1-1; abundance: many; CDR3nt: TGTGCCAGCTACATACAGGGACACACTGAAGCTTTCTTT; CDR3aa: CASYIQGHTEAFF
d_gene: .; v_gene: TRBV30; j_gene: TRBJ2-7; abundance: many; CDR3nt: TGTGCCTGGAGTGGAGGCGAGCAGTACTTC; CDR3aa: CAWSGGEQYF
d_gene: .; v_gene: TRBV6-4; j_gene: TRBJ1-5; abundance: many; CDR3nt: TGTGCCAGCAGCCTGGACAGCTATAGCAATCAGCCCCAGCATTTT; CDR3aa: CASSLDSYSNQPQHF
d_gene: TRBD1; v_gene: TRBV4-1; j_gene: TRBJ2-1; abundance: many; CDR3nt: TGCGCCAGCAGCCAATTAGGACAGGGTGGATTAAGGGAGCAGTTCTTC; CDR3aa: CASSQLGQGGLREQFF
d_gene: TRBD1; v_gene: TRBV4-1; j_gene: TRBJ2-2; abundance: .; CDR3nt: TGCGCCAGTAGCCCCCAACCGGGACAGGGCACCGGGGAGCTGTTTTTT; CDR3aa: CASSPQPGQGTGELFF
d_gene: .; v_gene: TRBV7-2; j_gene: TRBJ2-1; abundance: many; CDR3nt: TGTGCCAGCAGCTTACTCGCCAATGAGCAGTTCTTC; CDR3aa: CASSLLANEQFF
d_gene: TRBD2; v_gene: TRBV20-1; j_gene: TRBJ2-7; abundance: .; CDR3nt: TGCAGTGCCGACGGGACTAGCGGGCTCAGCTCCTACGAGCAGTACTTC; CDR3aa: CSADGTSGLSSYEQYF
d_gene: TRBD2; v_gene: TRBV5-1; j_gene: TRBJ2-3; abundance: many; CDR3nt: TGCGCCAGCAGCCAGGGACTAGCGGGGGGGCCCCGCAGCACAGATACGCAGTATTTT; CDR3aa: CASSQGLAGGPRSTDTQYF
d_gene: TRBD2; v_gene: TRBV28; j_gene: TRBJ2-2; abundance: many; CDR3nt: TGTGCCAGCAGTTTTGGGCTAGCGGGAGCTGGGGAGCTGTTTTTT; CDR3aa: CASSFGLAGAGELFF
d_gene: TRBD2; v_gene: TRBV10-1; j_gene: TRBJ2-1; abundance: .; CDR3nt: TGCGCCAGCAGTGAGTGGGCTAGCGGGAGCATCCATGAGCAGTTCTTC; CDR3aa: CASSEWASGSIHEQFF
d_gene: TRBD2; v_gene: TRBV11-1; j_gene: TRBJ2-1; abundance: few; CDR3nt: TGTGCCAGCAGCCCGACTAGCGGGAGCAACAATGAGCAGTTCTTC; CDR3aa: CASSPTSGSNNEQFF
d_gene: .; v_gene: TRBV19; j_gene: TRBJ2-1; abundance: .; CDR3nt: TGTGCCAGTAGTATAGGTAAGCGGGTTGGTGAGCAGTTCTTC; CDR3aa: CASSIGKRVGEQFF
d_gene: .; v_gene: TRBV6-1; j_gene: TRBJ1-1; abundance: .; CDR3nt: TGTGCCAGTAGTTTGCCGGATGACCGGGCTGAAGCTTTCTTT; CDR3aa: CASSLPDDRAEAFF
d_gene: .; v_gene: TRBV25-1; j_gene: TRBJ1-2; abundance: many; CDR3nt: TGTGCCAGCAGTAGGGAGGGTGAGGGGATGGGCTACACCTTC; CDR3aa: CASSREGEGMGYTF
d_gene: TRBD1; v_gene: TRBV10-3; j_gene: TRBJ2-1; abundance: .; CDR3nt: TGTGCCATCAGTGGGGACAGGGTATTAGCCCCGTACAATGAGCAGTTGTTC; CDR3aa: CAISGDRVLAPYNEQLF
d_gene: TRBD2; v_gene: TRBV9; j_gene: TRBJ2-7; abundance: many; CDR3nt: TGTGCCAGCAGCGCCGGACTAGCGGCAACGCCGGGCGAGCAGTACTTC; CDR3aa: CASSAGLAATPGEQYF
d_gene: .; v_gene: TRBV27; j_gene: TRBJ1-3; abundance: many; CDR3nt: TGTGCCAGCCATTCTGGAAACACCATATATTTT; CDR3aa: CASHSGNTIYF
d_gene: TRBD2; v_gene: TRBV28; j_gene: TRBJ2-7; abundance: .; CDR3nt: TGTGCCAGCAGGCGACTAGCGGGAGCCTACGAGCAGTACTTC; CDR3aa: CASRRLAGAYEQYF
d_gene: .; v_gene: TRBV6-1; j_gene: TRBJ1-2; abundance: medium-sized; CDR3nt: TGTGCCAGCCGGGGCCAATTGAACTATGGCTACACCTTC; CDR3aa: CASRGQLNYGYTF
d_gene: .; v_gene: TRBV6-5; j_gene: TRBJ2-3; abundance: medium-sized; CDR3nt: TGTGCCAGCAGTTACACCTCGACAGATACGCAGTATTTT; CDR3aa: CASSYTSTDTQYF
d_gene: TRBD1; v_gene: TRBV11-2; j_gene: TRBJ1-3; abundance: many; CDR3nt: TGTGCCAGCAGCTTAAGGGGACAGCTTCACTCTGGAAACACCATATATTTT; CDR3aa: CASSLRGQLHSGNTIYF
d_gene: .; v_gene: TRBV19; j_gene: TRBJ1-5; abundance: many; CDR3nt: TGTGCCAGTAGTATAACCCCGGGGGGGTCTCAGCCCCAGCATTTT; CDR3aa: CASSITPGGSQPQHF
d_gene: .; v_gene: TRBV20-1; j_gene: TRBJ1-1; abundance: many; CDR3nt: TGCAGTGCTAGAGATCGACAGAACACTGAAGCTCTCTTT; CDR3aa: CSARDRQNTEALF
d_gene: .; v_gene: TRBV30; j_gene: TRBJ1-2; abundance: many; CDR3nt: TGTGCCTGGAGTGTACCCGGGGTTGGTTCAATAGTCTATGGCTACACCTTC; CDR3aa: CAWSVPGVGSIVYGYTF
d_gene: .; v_gene: TRBV5-1; j_gene: TRBJ1-2; abundance: many; CDR3nt: TGCGCCAGCAGATCTGATCCAGGGTTGGACTATGGCTACACCTTC; CDR3aa: CASRSDPGLDYGYTF
d_gene: .; v_gene: TRBV7-8; j_gene: TRBJ2-4; abundance: many; CDR3nt: TGTGCCAGCAGCCGAGACAGGACGGGTAACATTCAGTACTTC; CDR3aa: CASSRDRTGNIQYF
d_gene: .; v_gene: TRBV6-2/TRBV6-3; j_gene: TRBJ2-6; abundance: medium-sized; CDR3nt: TGTGCCAGCAGTTACCCCCTCTCTGGGGCCAACGTCCTGACTTTC; CDR3aa: CASSYPLSGANVLTF
d_gene: .; v_gene: TRBV12-3/TRBV12-4; j_gene: TRBJ1-2; abundance: few; CDR3nt: TGTGCCAGCAGCTCGAGGGTGGGCGTTAACTATGGCTACACCTTC; CDR3aa: CASSSRVGVNYGYTF
d_gene: .; v_gene: TRBV6-2/TRBV6-3; j_gene: TRBJ2-1; abundance: medium-sized; CDR3nt: TGTGCCAGCAGTTACTCGATGGACCGAGGAGTGCAGTACGGGTTCTTC; CDR3aa: CASSYSMDRGVQYGFF
d_gene: .; v_gene: TRBV6-1; j_gene: TRBJ1-2; abundance: many; CDR3nt: TGTGCCAGCAGTCGCTCATCCCAGGGGAACTATGGCTACACCTTC; CDR3aa: CASSRSSQGNYGYTF
d_gene: TRBD1; v_gene: TRBV6-1; j_gene: TRBJ1-5; abundance: medium-sized; CDR3nt: TGTGCCAGCGTTCAGGGGGGCCATCAGCCCCAGCATTTT; CDR3aa: CASVQGGHQPQHF
d_gene: .; v_gene: TRBV6-1; j_gene: TRBJ1-5; abundance: medium-sized; CDR3nt: TGTGCCAGCAGAAGTGGGGGGAGCAATCAGCCCCAGCATTTT; CDR3aa: CASRSGGSNQPQHF
d_gene: .; v_gene: TRBV6-5; j_gene: TRBJ1-1; abundance: many; CDR3nt: TGTGCCAGCAGTTATCAGGGTAACACTGAAGCTTTCTTT; CDR3aa: CASSYQGNTEAFF